The 17 T cell receptor beta chains below all came from one sample that was sequenced in a study of tumor-infiltrating lymphocytes in primary liver carcinoma. cDNA specific to TCR beta was made from approximately 0.55 ug of total RNA, with a constant-region primer employed for priming. ARM-PCR was slightly modified, and three nested multiplex PCR rounds with it gave rise to the TCR beta libraries. Rounds one and two of PCR, each of 10 cycles, were primed with TRBV1-TRBV30 forward primers and a C-beta reverse primer. One entry per CDR3 protein, called by TCRdb with MiXCR from the multiplex PCR reads. The sample holds some 180,000 distinct CDR3 sequences; approximately 86% are singletons and the top ten take 15% to 20%. Between roughly 20 and 31 mg of unsorted bulk tissue served as the source from which RNA and DNA were co-extracted. Sequencing input: tumor tissue from primary liver carcinoma. These receptor sequences come from a middle-aged man with primary liver carcinoma and hepatitis B virus infection.

The V call is TRBV6-6, the J call TRBJ2-7, with TRBD1 matching over 7 bases. CDR3 length equals 15 residues. Germline CDR1 is MNHNY and CDR2 is SVGAGI (reference sequence). V was clipped by 7 bases and J by 4 bases; unmatched bases: 13. Here the CDR3 reads CASTPRQGPLYEQYF. The CDR3 DNA reads TGTGCCAGCACTCCGCGACAGGGACCGTTATACGAGCAGTACTTC.

Details on this clonotype: An end of the junction does not agree with germline; a read error may underlie this. The chain recombines TRBV4-2 with TRBJ2-3, with 14 positions matching TRBD2. The CDR3 runs 20 residues. Germline CDR1 LGHNA, CDR2 YNFKEQ. The CDR3 is CASSHLQGTSGSERTDTLYF. In DNA, the CDR3 is TGTGCCAGCAGCCATCTCCAGGGGACTAGCGGGAGCGAACGCACAGATACGCTGTACTTT.

On this clonotype: Germline is not matched at one junction end, which may reflect a read error. The chain recombines TRBV4-3 with TRBJ2-4, with 11 bases identical to TRBD2. The CDR3 spans 19 residues. CDR1 is LGHNA and CDR2 is YSLEER in the germline V gene. The CDR3 loop is CASSRRLAGGSPGENIEYF. CDR3 sequence (DNA): TGCGCCAGCAGCCGGCGATTAGCGGGGGGGTCCCCTGGGGAAAACATTGAGTACTTC.

V gene TRBV4-2 combines with J gene TRBJ2-7, with D possibly being TRBD2 (6 bases). The germline V gene has CDR1 LGHNA and CDR2 YNFKEQ. V gave up 0 bases and J gave up 3 bases, with 15 bases separating them. This CDR3 has 16 amino acids. CDR3 sequence: CASSQEASDPFYEQYF. CDR3 nucleotide sequence: TGTGCCAGCAGCCAAGAGGCTAGCGACCCCTTCTACGAGCAGTACTTC.

This chain joins TRBV29-1 and TRBJ1-1, with D unresolved. The CDR3 runs to 15 residues. V was cut by 5 bases and J by 0 bases, with 16 bases left in between. Germline V CDR1 and CDR2: SQVTM, ANQGSEA. This CDR3 is CSVRPGWTMNTEAFF. CDR3 DNA: TGCAGCGTTAGACCCGGGTGGACCATGAACACTGAAGCTTTCTTT.

The sample holds one count of this clonotype. Here the CDR3 omits its conserved ending phenylalanine or tryptophan, so a read error is the likely source. The V and J genes are TRBV11-3 and TRBJ2-2, with D unresolved. The CDR3 runs to 15 residues. Germline-derived CDR1 and CDR2 are SGHNT and YENEEA. V lost 6 bases to trimming and J lost 12 bases, with 23 bases between them. CDR3 amino acids: CASSLSPMGDAKLFI. CDR3 DNA: TGTGCCAGCAGTTTGTCCCCAATGGGCGATGCGAAGCTGTTTATT.

The chain employs TRBV28 and TRBJ1-4; 8 nucleotides line up with TRBD1. V was pared by 8 bases and J by 4 bases, with 9 bases of the junction left unmatched. CDR1 and CDR2 from the germline V gene are MDHEN and SYDVKM. This CDR3 is built from 15 residues. CDR3 sequence: CASGSRTGSNEKLFF. In nucleotides, the CDR3 is TGTGCCAGCGGATCTCGGACAGGGAGTAATGAAAAACTGTTTTTT. Full variable domain (missing parts from reference TRBV28 and TRBJ1-4): DVKVTQSSRYLVKRTGEKVFLECVQDMDHENMFWYRQDPGLGLRLIYFSYDVKMKEKGDIPEGYSVSREKKERFSLILESASTNQTSMYLCASGSRTGSNEKLFFGSGTQLSVL.

As concerns this clonotype: The germline gene is not matched at one end of the junction; a read error may be the cause. The CDR3 sequence is CASSRRLAGGTPGEKIQYF. In DNA, the CDR3 is TGCGCCAGCAGCCGGCGACTAGCGGGGGGGACCCCTGGGGAAAAGATTCAGTACTTC. This chain joins TRBV4-3 and TRBJ2-4; 14 nucleotides match TRBD2. The CDR3 is made up of 19 amino acids. CDR1 is LGHNA, CDR2 YSLEER, per germline.

A remark on this clonotype: The conserved phenylalanine or tryptophan is not found at the CDR3 terminus, so this likely reflects a read error. V and J are TRBV30 and TRBJ2-7; 9 nucleotides line up with TRBD2. The germline V gene has CDR1 GTSNPN and CDR2 SVGIG (reference sequence). The CDR3 sequence is 13 residues long. The V segment lost 8 bases and the J segment 6 bases; nucleotides outside the gene matches: 11. DNA of the CDR3: TGTGCCACCAGCGGGAGGCACCTCTCCGAGCAGTACTTA. Amino acids: CATSGRHLSEQYL.

Comment on this clonotype: Mismatch with germline at one junction end may stem from a read error. The chain combines TRBV11-2 with TRBJ2-7, with D uncertain. The V gene's germline CDR1 is SGHAT and CDR2 FQNNGV. The CDR3 is made up of 16 amino acids. CDR3 region: CANSPIMEMGSYEQYF. CDR3 sequence (DNA): TGTGCCAACAGCCCAATCATGGAGATGGGGTCCTACGAGCAGTACTTC.

Regarding this clonotype: One junction end disagrees with the germline gene, perhaps due to a read error. This rearrangement joins TRBV5-4 to TRBJ2-1; D not certain. Germline V CDR1 and CDR2: SGHNT, YYREEE (reference sequence). This CDR3 spans 11 amino acids. Written as DNA, the CDR3 is TGTGCGAGCAGCTTTAACGTCGAGCAGTTCTTC. It yields the protein CASSFNVEQFF.

This clonotype was seen a handful of times. This may stem from a read error, because a much larger clone lies one nucleotide away. V usage is TRBV11-2 and J usage is TRBJ1-4, with D uncertain. Germline V CDR1 and CDR2: SGHAT, FQNNGV. This CDR3 is 15 amino acids long. This CDR3 reads CASSLGVGINEKLSF. CDR3 coding DNA: TGTGCCAGCAGCTTAGGAGTAGGGATTAATGAAAAACTGTCTTTT.

This clonotype was recorded at least ten times. CDR3 bases: TGCGCCAGCAGCTCCACTAGCGGGACGTACAATGAGCAGTTCTTC. Its protein is CASSSTSGTYNEQFF. The V gene is TRBV5-1, the J gene TRBJ2-1; TRBD2 aligns across 10 bases. The junction had 4 bases not matched to a gene; V was cut back by 3 bases and J by 4 bases. The CDR3 has 15 amino acids. Germline V lookup: CDR1 SGHRS, CDR2 YFSETQ.

By sample fraction, this clonotype is medium-sized. The chain uses TRBV6-6 and TRBJ2-7; D is ambiguous. V shed 0 bases and J shed 6 bases, with 12 bases lying between them. CDR1 and CDR2 from the germline V gene are MNHNY and SVGAGI (reference sequence). This CDR3 spans 14 amino acids. The CDR3, as DNA: TGTGCCAGCAGTTACTCTGGCAGGTTCGGCGAGCAGTACTTC. Translation gives CASSYSGRFGEQYF.

The chain joins TRBV29-1 to TRBJ2-1; 10 nucleotides align to TRBD2. The CDR3 contains 12 residues. Germline-derived CDR1 and CDR2 are SQVTM and ANQGSEA. V gave up 7 bases and J gave up 13 bases; unmatched junction bases: 10. The CDR3 coding sequence is TGCAGCGCGGGAGATACTAGCGGGAACCAGTTCTTC. This encodes CSAGDTSGNQFF.

The chain carries TRBV6-2 or TRBV6-3 and TRBJ2-7, with D perhaps matching TRBD1 or TRBD2 (5 bases each). V dropped 4 bases and J dropped 2 bases, with 9 bases sitting between them. Germline assignment: CDR1 MNHEY and CDR2 SVGEGT. The CDR3 runs 13 residues. The CDR3 DNA sequence: TGTGCCAGCAGTTGGGACGCTGCCTACGAGCAGTACTTC. This translates into CASSWDAAYEQYF.

The chain couples TRBV11-1 to TRBJ2-1; possible D gene TRBD2, 7 bases. Germline assignment: CDR1 SGHAT and CDR2 FQDESV (reference sequence). V lost 6 bases to trimming and J lost 8 bases, with 23 bases between them. The CDR3 is 16 amino acids. CDR3 in amino acids: CASRKRMRIGGDEQFF. For the CDR3, the DNA is TGTGCCAGCAGAAAAAGGATGAGGATAGGGGGGGATGAGCAGTTCTTC.